This record covers a single T cell receptor (beta chain). The antigen remains undetermined. The J segment lost 4 bases and the V segment lost 2 bases, leaving 5 bases of the junction unmatched. The CDR3 is 14 residues long. Germline CDR1 GTSNPN, CDR2 SVGIG (reference sequence). These data belong to a study of CD8+ T cells in alopecia areata. The treatment here: oral pan-JAK inhibitor, 5-10 mg twice daily. Reverse transcribed after extraction, RNA yielded cDNA as the sequencing template. Some clones are missing from TCRdb's copy, which holds only in-frame ones; the method was immunoSEQ multiplex PCR. This table holds 180,000 or so clones, 58% found once. Overall study results and limits: Tofacitinib significantly brought down scalp clonality and expanded CD8+ clones among top 100. An increase in clonality over normal scalp was evident in lesional scalp, especially alopecia totalis/universalis. There were many expanded lesional clones persisting in scalp and blood during tofacitinib.

The TCR comes from a human donor with alopecia areata. Specimen: CD4+ T cells sorted from blood, collected at week 24, from a patient treated with tofacitinib. The V gene is TRBV30, the J gene TRBJ2-3, with 8 bases that match TRBD2. The CDR3 coding sequence is TGTGCCTGGAGTAAAGCGGGAGCATCAGATACGCAGTATTTT. Its protein is CAWSKAGASDTQYF. Full variable domain (rest looked up from reference TRBV30 and TRBJ2-3): SQTIHQWPATLVQPVGSPLSLECTVEGTSNPNLYWYRQAAGRGLQLLFYSVGIGQISSEVPQNLSASRPQDRQFILSSKKLLLSDSGFYLCAWSKAGASDTQYFGPGTRLTVL.